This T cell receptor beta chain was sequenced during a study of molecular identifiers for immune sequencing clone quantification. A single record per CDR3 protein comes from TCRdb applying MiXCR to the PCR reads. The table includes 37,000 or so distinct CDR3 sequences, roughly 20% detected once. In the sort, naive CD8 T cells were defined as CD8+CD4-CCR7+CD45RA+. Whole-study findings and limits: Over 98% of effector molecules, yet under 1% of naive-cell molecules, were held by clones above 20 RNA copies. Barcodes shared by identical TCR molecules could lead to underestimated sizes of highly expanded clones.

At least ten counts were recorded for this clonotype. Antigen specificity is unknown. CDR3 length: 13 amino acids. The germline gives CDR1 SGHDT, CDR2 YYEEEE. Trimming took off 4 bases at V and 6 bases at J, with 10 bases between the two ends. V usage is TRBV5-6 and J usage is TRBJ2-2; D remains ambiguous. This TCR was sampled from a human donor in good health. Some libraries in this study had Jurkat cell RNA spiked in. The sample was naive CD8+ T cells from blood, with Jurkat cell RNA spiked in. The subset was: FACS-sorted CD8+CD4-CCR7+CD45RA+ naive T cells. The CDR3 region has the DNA TGTGCCAGCAGCCCCCTCTATCCCGGGGAGCTGTTTTTT. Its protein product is CASSPLYPGELFF.